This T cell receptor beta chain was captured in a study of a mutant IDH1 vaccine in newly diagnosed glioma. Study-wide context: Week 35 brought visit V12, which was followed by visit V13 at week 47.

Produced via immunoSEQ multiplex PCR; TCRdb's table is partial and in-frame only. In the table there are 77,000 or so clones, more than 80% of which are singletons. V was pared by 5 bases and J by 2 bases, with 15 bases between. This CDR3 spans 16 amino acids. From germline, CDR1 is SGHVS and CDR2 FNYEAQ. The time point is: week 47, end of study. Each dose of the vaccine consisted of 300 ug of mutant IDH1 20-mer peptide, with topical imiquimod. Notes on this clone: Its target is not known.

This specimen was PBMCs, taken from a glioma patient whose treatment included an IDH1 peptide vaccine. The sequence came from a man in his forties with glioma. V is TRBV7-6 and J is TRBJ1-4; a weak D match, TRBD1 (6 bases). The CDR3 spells CASSLRADSTNEKLFF. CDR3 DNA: TGTGCCAGCAGCCTTAGAGCGGACAGTACTAATGAAAAACTGTTTTTT.